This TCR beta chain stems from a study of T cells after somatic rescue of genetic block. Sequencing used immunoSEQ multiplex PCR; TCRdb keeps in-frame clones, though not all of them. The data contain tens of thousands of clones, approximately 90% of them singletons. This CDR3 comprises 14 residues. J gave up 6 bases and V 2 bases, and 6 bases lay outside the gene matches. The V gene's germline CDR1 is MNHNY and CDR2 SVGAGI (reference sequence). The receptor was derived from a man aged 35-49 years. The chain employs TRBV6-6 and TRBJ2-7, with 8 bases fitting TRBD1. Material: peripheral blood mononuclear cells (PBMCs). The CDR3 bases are TGTGCCAGCAGTTACGGCGACAGGGGTGGCGAGCAGTACTTC. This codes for CASSYGDRGGEQYF.